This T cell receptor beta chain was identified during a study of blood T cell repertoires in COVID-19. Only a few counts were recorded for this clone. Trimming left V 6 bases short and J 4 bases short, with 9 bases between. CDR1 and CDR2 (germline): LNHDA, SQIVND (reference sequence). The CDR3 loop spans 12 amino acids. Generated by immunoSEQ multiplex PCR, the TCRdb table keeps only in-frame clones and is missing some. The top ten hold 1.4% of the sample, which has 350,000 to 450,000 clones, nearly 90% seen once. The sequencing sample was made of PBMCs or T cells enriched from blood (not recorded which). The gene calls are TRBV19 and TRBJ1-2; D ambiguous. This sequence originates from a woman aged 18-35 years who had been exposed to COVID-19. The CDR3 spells CASSMRLYGYTF. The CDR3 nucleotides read TGTGCCAGTAGCATGCGCCTCTATGGCTACACCTTC.